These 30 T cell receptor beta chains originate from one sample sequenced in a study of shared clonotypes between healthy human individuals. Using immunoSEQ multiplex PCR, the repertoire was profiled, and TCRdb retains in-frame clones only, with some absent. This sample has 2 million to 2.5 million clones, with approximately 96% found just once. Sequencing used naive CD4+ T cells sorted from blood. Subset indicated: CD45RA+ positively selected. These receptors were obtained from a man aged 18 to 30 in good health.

This CDR3 is CATSRTTKGTGSTNEKLFF. As DNA, the CDR3 is TGTGCCACCAGCAGAACCACCAAAGGGACAGGGTCTACGAATGAAAAACTGTTTTTT. The chain couples TRBV15 to TRBJ1-4; 9 bases map to TRBD1. This CDR3 comprises 19 residues. CDR1 is LNHNV, CDR2 YYDKDF, per germline (reference sequence). V gave up 2 bases and J gave up 5 bases; unmatched junction bases: 15. The full variable domain, with the rest looked up from reference TRBV15 and TRBJ1-4, is DAMVIQNPRYQVTQFGKPVTLSCSQTLNHNVMYWYQQKSSQAPKLLFHYYDKDFNNEADTPDNFQSRRPNTSFCFLDIRSPGLGDTAMYLCATSRTTKGTGSTNEKLFFGSGTQLSVL.

CDR3: CASSFSDPGRETQYF. The CDR3 nucleotides are TGTGCCAGCAGTTTCTCCGACCCGGGACGAGAGACCCAGTACTTC. The chain joins TRBV7-9 to TRBJ2-5, with D perhaps TRBD1 or TRBD2 (5 bases each). V lost 6 bases and J 4 bases, leaving 18 bases between the germline ends. In germline, CDR1 is SEHNR, CDR2 FQNEAQ (reference sequence). The CDR3 loop spans 15 amino acids.

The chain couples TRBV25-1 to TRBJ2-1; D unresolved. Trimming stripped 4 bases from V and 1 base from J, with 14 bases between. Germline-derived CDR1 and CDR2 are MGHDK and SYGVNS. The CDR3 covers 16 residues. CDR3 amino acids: CASSGRAFRSYNEQFF. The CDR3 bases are TGTGCCAGCAGTGGGAGAGCGTTTCGTTCCTACAATGAGCAGTTCTTC.

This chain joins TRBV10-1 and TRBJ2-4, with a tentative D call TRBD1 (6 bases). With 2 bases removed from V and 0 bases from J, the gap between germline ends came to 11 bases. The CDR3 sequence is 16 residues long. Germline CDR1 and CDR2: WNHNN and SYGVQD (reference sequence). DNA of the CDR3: TGCGCCAGCAGTGAGGAGCCAGGGGTAGCCAAAAACATTCAGTACTTC. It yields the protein CASSEEPGVAKNIQYF.

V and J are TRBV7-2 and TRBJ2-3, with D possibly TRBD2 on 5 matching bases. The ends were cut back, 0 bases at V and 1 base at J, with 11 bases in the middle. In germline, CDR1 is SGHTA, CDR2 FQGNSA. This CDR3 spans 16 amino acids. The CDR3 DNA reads TGTGCCAGCAGCTTAGCGGGAGCGATTCGCACAGATACGCAGTATTTT. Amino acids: CASSLAGAIRTDTQYF.

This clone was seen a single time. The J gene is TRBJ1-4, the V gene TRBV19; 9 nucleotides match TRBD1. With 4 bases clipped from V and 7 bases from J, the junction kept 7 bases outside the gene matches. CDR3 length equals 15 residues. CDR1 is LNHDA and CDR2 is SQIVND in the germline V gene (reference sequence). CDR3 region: CASSSPGQGSEKLFF. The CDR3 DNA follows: TGTGCCAGTAGTAGCCCGGGACAGGGCAGTGAAAAACTGTTTTTT.

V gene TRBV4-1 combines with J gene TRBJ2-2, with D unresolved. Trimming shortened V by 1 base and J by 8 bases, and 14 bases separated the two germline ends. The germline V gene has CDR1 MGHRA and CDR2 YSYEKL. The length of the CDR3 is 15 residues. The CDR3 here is CASSQVERVGGELFF. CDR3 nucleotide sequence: TGCGCCAGCAGCCAAGTGGAAAGGGTTGGGGGGGAGCTGTTTTTT.

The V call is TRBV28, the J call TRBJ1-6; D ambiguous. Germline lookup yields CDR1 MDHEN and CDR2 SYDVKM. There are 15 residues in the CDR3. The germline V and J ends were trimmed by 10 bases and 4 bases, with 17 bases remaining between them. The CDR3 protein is CATRGVEQYNSPLHF. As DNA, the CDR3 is TGTGCCACAAGAGGAGTTGAACAGTATAATTCACCCCTCCACTTT.

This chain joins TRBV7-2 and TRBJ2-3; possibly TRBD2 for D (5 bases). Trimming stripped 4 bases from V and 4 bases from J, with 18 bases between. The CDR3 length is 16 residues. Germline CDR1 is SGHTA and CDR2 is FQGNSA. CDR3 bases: TGTGCCAGCAGCTCAAGGCCGGGGTTAGTGGCAGATACGCAGTATTTT. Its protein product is CASSSRPGLVADTQYF.

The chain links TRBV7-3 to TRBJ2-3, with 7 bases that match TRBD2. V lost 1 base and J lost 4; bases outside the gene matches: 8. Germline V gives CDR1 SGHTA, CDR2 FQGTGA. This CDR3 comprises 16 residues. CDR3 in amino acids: CASSLNGGAGADTQYF. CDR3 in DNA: TGTGCCAGCAGCTTAAACGGAGGTGCGGGGGCAGATACGCAGTATTTT.

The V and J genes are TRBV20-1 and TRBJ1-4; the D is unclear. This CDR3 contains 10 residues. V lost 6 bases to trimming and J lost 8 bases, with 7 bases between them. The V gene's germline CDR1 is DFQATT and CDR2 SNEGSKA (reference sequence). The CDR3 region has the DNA TGCAGTGCCGGGCCGGAAAAACTGTTTTTT. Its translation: CSAGPEKLFF.

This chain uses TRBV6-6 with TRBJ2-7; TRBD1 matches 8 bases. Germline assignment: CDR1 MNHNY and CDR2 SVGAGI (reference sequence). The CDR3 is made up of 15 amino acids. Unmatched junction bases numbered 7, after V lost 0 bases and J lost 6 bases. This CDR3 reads CASSYSLDRAIEQYF. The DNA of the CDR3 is TGTGCCAGCAGTTACTCGCTGGACAGGGCTATCGAGCAGTACTTC.

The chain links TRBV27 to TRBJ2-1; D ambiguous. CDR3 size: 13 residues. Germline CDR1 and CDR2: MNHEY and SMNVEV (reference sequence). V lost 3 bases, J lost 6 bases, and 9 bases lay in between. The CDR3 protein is CASSLEPRNEQFF. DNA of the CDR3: TGTGCCAGCAGTTTGGAACCCCGCAATGAGCAGTTCTTC.

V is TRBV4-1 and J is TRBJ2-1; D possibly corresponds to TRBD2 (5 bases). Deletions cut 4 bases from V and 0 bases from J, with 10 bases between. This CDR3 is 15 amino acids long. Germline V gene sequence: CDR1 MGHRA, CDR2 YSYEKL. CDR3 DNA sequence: TGCGCCAGCAGCCTTGGACTGAGCTCCTACAATGAGCAGTTCTTC. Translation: CASSLGLSSYNEQFF.

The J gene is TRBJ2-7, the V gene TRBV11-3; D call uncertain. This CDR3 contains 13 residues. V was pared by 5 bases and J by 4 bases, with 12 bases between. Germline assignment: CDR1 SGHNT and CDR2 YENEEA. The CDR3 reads CASSLWNGYEQYF. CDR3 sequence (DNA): TGTGCCAGCAGCCTTTGGAACGGATACGAGCAGTACTTC.

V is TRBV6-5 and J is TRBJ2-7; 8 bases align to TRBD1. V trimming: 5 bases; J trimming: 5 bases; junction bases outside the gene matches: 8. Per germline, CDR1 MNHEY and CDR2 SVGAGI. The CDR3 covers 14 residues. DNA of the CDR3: TGTGCCAGCAGTGCCAGGGGGCGCTTAGACGAGCAGTACTTC. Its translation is CASSARGRLDEQYF.

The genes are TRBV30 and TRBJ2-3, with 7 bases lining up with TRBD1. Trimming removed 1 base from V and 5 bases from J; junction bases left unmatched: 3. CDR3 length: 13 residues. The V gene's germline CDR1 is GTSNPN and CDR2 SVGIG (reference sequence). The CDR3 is CAWSGTGVDTQYF. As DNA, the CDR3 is TGTGCCTGGAGTGGTACAGGGGTAGATACGCAGTATTTT. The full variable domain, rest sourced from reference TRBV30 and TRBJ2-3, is SQTIHQWPATLVQPVGSPLSLECTVEGTSNPNLYWYRQAAGRGLQLLFYSVGIGQISSEVPQNLSASRPQDRQFILSSKKLLLSDSGFYLCAWSGTGVDTQYFGPGTRLTVL.

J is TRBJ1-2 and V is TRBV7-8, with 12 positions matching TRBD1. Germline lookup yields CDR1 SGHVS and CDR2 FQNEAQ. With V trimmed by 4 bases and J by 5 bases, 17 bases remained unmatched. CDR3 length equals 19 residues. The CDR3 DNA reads TGTGCCAGCAGCTCTTTATCAAAAGACCGGGACAGGGGGCATTATGGCTACACCTTC. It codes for CASSSLSKDRDRGHYGYTF.

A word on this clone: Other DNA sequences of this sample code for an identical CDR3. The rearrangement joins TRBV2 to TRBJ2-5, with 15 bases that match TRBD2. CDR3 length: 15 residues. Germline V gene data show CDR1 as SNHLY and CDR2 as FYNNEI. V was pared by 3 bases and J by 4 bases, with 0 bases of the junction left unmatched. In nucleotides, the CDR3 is TGTGCCAGCAGTGAGGGACTAGCGGGGGGAGAGACCCAGTACTTC. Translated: CASSEGLAGGETQYF. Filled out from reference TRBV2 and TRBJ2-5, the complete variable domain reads EPEVTQTPSHQVTQMGQEVILRCVPISNHLYFYWYRQILGQKVEFLVSFYNNEISEKSEIFDDQFSVERPDGSNFTLKIRSTKLEDSAMYFCASSEGLAGGETQYFGPGTRLLVL.

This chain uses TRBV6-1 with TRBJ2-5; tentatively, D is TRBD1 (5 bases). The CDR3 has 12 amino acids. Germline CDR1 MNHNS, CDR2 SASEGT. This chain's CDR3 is CAAGFISETQYF. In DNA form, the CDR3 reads TGTGCGGCAGGGTTCATTTCAGAGACCCAGTACTTC.

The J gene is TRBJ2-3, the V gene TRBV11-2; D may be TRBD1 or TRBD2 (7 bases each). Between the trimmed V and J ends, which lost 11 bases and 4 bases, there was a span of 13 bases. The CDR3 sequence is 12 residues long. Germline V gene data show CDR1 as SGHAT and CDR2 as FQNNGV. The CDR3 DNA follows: TGTGCCTGGGGGGGACAGTCAGATACGCAGTATTTT. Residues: CAWGGQSDTQYF.

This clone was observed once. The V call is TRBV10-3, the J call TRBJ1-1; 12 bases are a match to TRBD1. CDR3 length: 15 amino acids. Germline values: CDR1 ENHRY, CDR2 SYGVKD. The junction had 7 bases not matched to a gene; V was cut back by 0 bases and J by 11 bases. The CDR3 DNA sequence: TGTGCCATCAGTGAGTCGGCGGGACAGGGGGCGCGGGCTTTCTTT. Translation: CAISESAGQGARAFF.

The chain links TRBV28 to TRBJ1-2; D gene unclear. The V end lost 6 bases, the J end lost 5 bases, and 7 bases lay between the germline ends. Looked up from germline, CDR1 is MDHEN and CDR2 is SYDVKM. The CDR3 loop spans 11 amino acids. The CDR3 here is CASSGAYGYTF. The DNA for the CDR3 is TGTGCCAGCAGCGGAGCGTATGGCTACACCTTC.

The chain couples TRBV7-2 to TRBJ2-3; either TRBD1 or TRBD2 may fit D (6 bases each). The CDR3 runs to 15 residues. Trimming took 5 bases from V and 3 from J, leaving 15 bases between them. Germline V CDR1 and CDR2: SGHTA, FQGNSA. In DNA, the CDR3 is TGTGCCAGCAGCCCTCAGTCGGGGGCTACAGATACGCAGTATTTT. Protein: CASSPQSGATDTQYF.

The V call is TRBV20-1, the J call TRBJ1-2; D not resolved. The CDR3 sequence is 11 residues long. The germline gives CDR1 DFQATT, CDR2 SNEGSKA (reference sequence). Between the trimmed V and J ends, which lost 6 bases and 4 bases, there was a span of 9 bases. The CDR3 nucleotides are TGCAGTGCGACGGTTGGCTATGGCTACACCTTC. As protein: CSATVGYGYTF.

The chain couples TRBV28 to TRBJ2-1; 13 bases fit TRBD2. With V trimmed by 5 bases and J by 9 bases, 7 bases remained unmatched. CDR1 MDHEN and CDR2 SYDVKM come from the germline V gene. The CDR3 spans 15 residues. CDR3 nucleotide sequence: TGTGCCAGCAGTGGGGGGACTAGCGGGATTCTTGAGCAGTTCTTC. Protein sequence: CASSGGTSGILEQFF.

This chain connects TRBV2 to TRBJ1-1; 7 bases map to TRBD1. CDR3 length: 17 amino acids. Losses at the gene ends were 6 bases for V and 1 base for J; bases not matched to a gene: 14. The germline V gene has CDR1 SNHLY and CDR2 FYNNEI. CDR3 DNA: TGTGCCAGCAGAAATCCCGGGACAGTGAGGGGGAACACTGAAGCTTTCTTT. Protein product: CASRNPGTVRGNTEAFF.

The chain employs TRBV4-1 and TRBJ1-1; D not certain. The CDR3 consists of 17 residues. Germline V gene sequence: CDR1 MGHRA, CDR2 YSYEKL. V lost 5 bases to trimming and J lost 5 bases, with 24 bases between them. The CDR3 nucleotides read TGCGCCAGCAGCTCGATAGGGTCGAGGAGGGAGGAAACTGAAGCTTTCTTT. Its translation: CASSSIGSRREETEAFF.

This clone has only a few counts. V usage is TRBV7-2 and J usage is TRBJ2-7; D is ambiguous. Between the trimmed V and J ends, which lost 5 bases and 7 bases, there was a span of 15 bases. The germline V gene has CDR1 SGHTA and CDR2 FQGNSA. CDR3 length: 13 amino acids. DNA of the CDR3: TGTGCCAGCAGCAGGAGTCCCACGGAAGAGCAGTACTTC. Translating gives CASSRSPTEEQYF.

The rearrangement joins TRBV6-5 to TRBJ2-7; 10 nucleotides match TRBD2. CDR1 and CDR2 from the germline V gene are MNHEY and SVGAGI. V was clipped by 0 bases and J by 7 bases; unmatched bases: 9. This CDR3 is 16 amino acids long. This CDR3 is CASSYSPSGGLGEQYF. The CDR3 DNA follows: TGTGCCAGCAGTTACTCGCCTAGCGGGGGCCTGGGGGAGCAGTACTTC.